The T cell receptor (beta chain) described here comes from a study of glioma-infiltrating T cells. Whole-study results and caveats: Only very few CDR3 sequences appeared in both tissue and blood.

The iRepertoire nested amplicon-rescue multiplex PCR amplified TCR alpha and beta CDR3s from RNA. Tissue mRNA or PBMC total RNA, about 85-400 ng, went into one-step reverse transcription and amplification. From the multiplex PCR reads, TCRdb called clonotypes with MiXCR, one entry per CDR3 protein. Of under 20,000 distinct CDR3 sequences in the sample, about 62% were seen once. The V and J ends lost 6 bases and 1 base respectively, with 9 bases between them. This CDR3 contains 14 residues. The germline V gene has CDR1 MNHNS and CDR2 SASEGT. This clonotype was counted many times. The target antigen is unknown.

The TCR comes from a human donor with low-grade glioma or glioblastoma, undergoing nonglioma brain surgery, or in good health (not recorded which). Sequenced sample: glioma tissue, nonneoplastic brain tissue, or PBMCs (not recorded which). This chain links TRBV6-1 with TRBJ2-2; D gene unclear. In nucleotides, the CDR3 is TGTGCCAGCAGCCTACGACGGAACACCGGGGAGCTGTTTTTT. Translating gives CASSLRRNTGELFF.